This entry lists 30 T cell receptor beta chains sequenced from one sample in a study of prognosis after radiotherapy for stage I lung cancer. CDR3 of TCR beta was amplified from genomic DNA via a two-round multiplex PCR. First-round PCR employed TRBV- and TRBJ-specific primers for each gene. In TCRdb, the multiplex PCR reads were re-called with MiXCR into one record per CDR3 protein. The repertoire holds around 59,000 distinct CDR3 sequences, 26% seen once, with 6% to 9% in the top ten. Specimen: PBMCs, collected before or after stereotactic body radiation therapy (not recorded which). The receptors were sampled from a donor aged 50 or older with non-small cell lung cancer.

This clonotype was seen repeatedly, ten times or more. J is TRBJ1-1 and V is TRBV12-3 or TRBV12-4, with D possibly TRBD1 on 6 matching bases. This CDR3 comprises 14 residues. V was trimmed by 7 bases and J by 4 bases, leaving 16 bases between them. The CDR3 DNA is TGTGCCAGCATCTTAACAGGGTCGAGCACTGAAGCTTTCTTT. This encodes CASILTGSSTEAFF.

This clonotype appeared many times. The rearrangement joins TRBV30 to TRBJ1-1, with D unresolved. Between the trimmed V and J ends, which lost 2 bases and 7 bases, there was a span of 8 bases. The CDR3 contains 11 residues. The germline gives CDR1 GTSNPN, CDR2 SVGIG (reference sequence). The chain's CDR3 is CAWSPGGEAFF. The DNA of the CDR3 is TGTGCCTGGAGTCCAGGTGGTGAAGCTTTCTTT. Looking up the rest from reference TRBV30 and TRBJ1-1 gives the full variable domain: SQTIHQWPATLVQPVGSPLSLECTVEGTSNPNLYWYRQAAGRGLQLLFYSVGIGQISSEVPQNLSASRPQDRQFILSSKKLLLSDSGFYLCAWSPGGEAFFGQGTRLTVV.

This clonotype has at least ten counts. The J gene is TRBJ2-7, the V gene TRBV2, with 7 bases that match TRBD1. The ends lost 4 bases at V and 1 base at J; junction bases unmatched: 4. CDR1 is SNHLY and CDR2 is FYNNEI in the germline V gene. This CDR3 is 14 amino acids long. CDR3 loop: CASSGQGRSYEQYF. As DNA, the CDR3 is TGTGCCAGCAGTGGACAGGGTCGGTCCTACGAGCAGTACTTC.

DNA of the CDR3: TGTGCCAGCAGCTTGTACGAGACCCAGTACTTC. Its protein product is CASSLYETQYF. The rearrangement links TRBV5-6 to TRBJ2-5, with D uncertain. The V gene's germline CDR1 is SGHDT and CDR2 YYEEEE. The V and J ends lost 1 base and 5 bases respectively, with 3 bases between them. The CDR3 contains 11 residues.

The table lists this clonotype with many counts. This chain uses TRBV30 with TRBJ1-5; TRBD1 matches at 10 bases. Germline lookup yields CDR1 GTSNPN and CDR2 SVGIG (reference sequence). Trimming cost V 0 bases and J 7 bases; bases outside gene matches: 9. The CDR3 runs 16 residues. The CDR3 spells CAWSVGTGAAGQPQHF. CDR3 DNA: TGTGCCTGGAGTGTCGGGACAGGGGCGGCGGGGCAGCCCCAGCATTTT.

This clonotype has ten or more counts. The chain links TRBV29-1 to TRBJ1-2; D remains ambiguous. Trimming took off 3 bases at V and 3 bases at J, with 5 bases between the two ends. Germline CDR1 SQVTM, CDR2 ANQGSEA. This CDR3 is built from 11 residues. In DNA form, the CDR3 reads TGCAGCGTTGACCAGGACTATGGCTACACCTTC. Its protein product is CSVDQDYGYTF.

Points on this clonotype: With only one base between it and a far larger clone, this is likely a read error. The chain uses TRBV6-4 and TRBJ2-1; D unclear. The CDR3 runs to 13 residues. Trimming stripped 5 bases from V and 3 bases from J, with 8 bases between. The germline V gene has CDR1 MRHNA and CDR2 SNTAGT. The CDR3 sequence is CASSYWGYNEQFF. The CDR3 nucleotides read TGTGCCAGCAGTTACTGGGGCTACAATGAGCAGTTCTTC.

This clonotype showed up many times. CDR3 sequence reads: CASSSIDSYNEQFF. Here the CDR3 DNA reads TGTGCCAGCAGCTCTATCGACAGCTACAATGAGCAGTTCTTC. This sequence joins TRBV6-1 and TRBJ2-1; possibly TRBD1 for D (5 bases). Between the trimmed V and J ends, which lost 6 bases and 3 bases, there was a span of 12 bases. CDR1 is MNHNS, CDR2 SASEGT, per germline. There are 14 residues in the CDR3.

This clonotype has a count of ten or more. This chain links TRBV20-1 with TRBJ2-3, with a possible D match to TRBD2 (7 bases). This CDR3 comprises 14 residues. CDR1 is DFQATT and CDR2 is SNEGSKA in the germline V gene (reference sequence). V lost 3 bases to trimming and J lost 0 bases, with 10 bases between them. The CDR3 DNA reads as TGCAGTGCTAGGGGGGGGCAGAGCACAGATACGCAGTATTTT. It encodes CSARGGQSTDTQYF.

This clonotype was recorded at least ten times. The J gene is TRBJ2-3, the V gene TRBV20-1; possible D gene TRBD1, 6 bases. V dropped 6 bases and J dropped 4 bases, with 11 bases sitting between them. CDR3 length: 12 residues. Germline V gives CDR1 DFQATT, CDR2 SNEGSKA (reference sequence). The CDR3 protein is CSARTVADTQYF. CDR3 nucleotide sequence: TGCAGTGCCCGGACAGTTGCAGATACGCAGTATTTT.

This chain uses TRBV5-5 with TRBJ1-4; D remains ambiguous. V lost 2 bases to trimming and J lost 3 bases, with 8 bases between them. Looked up from germline, CDR1 is SGHKS and CDR2 is YYEKEE (reference sequence). This CDR3 has 14 residues. The CDR3 DNA is TGTGCCAGCAGCTTTTCCGGCGCTAATGAAAAACTGTTTTTT. Amino acids: CASSFSGANEKLFF.

This clonotype was seen repeatedly, ten times or more. The CDR3 coding sequence is TGCAGTGCTAGTGATCTCCCGGGACTAGCGGGGGGAGATACGCAGTATTTT. Translated: CSASDLPGLAGGDTQYF. The chain has TRBV20-1 and TRBJ2-3; 15 bases agree with TRBD2. There are 17 residues in the CDR3. Germline loops: CDR1 DFQATT, CDR2 SNEGSKA (reference sequence). The V gene end was trimmed by 3 bases and the J gene end by 5 bases; junction bases not matched to a gene: 9.

About this clonotype itself: A far more abundant clone sits one base away, making this likely a read error. The chain employs TRBV6-4 and TRBJ1-5; a weak D match, TRBD1 (5 bases). Germline CDR1 is MRHNA and CDR2 is SNTAGT. The CDR3 consists of 18 residues. CDR3 amino acids: CAGSYSGWRGGSNQPQHF. The DNA for the CDR3 is TGTGCCGGCAGTTACTCCGGTTGGAGGGGTGGTAGCAATCAGCCCCAGCATTTT.

Of note for this clonotype: A much larger clone lies one base from this, so it may be a read error. The rearrangement uses TRBV4-3 and TRBJ1-2; perhaps TRBD1 as D (6 bases). The CDR3 runs to 14 residues. Germline V lookup: CDR1 LGHNA, CDR2 YSLEER. Here the CDR3 reads CTSSQDHTGTGYTF. The CDR3 bases are TGCACCAGCAGCCAAGATCACACAGGGACCGGCTACACCTTC.

There are a few counts of this clonotype. Because the CDR3 is missing its conserved closing phenylalanine or tryptophan, this is likely a read error. The chain is built from TRBV5-1 and TRBJ2-5, with a weak D call TRBD1 (6 bases). The CDR3 spans 14 residues. Germline CDR1 and CDR2: SGHRS and YFSETQ. V lost 4 bases and J lost 2, with 12 bases in between. CDR3 amino acids: CASSPGQFQETQYL. The CDR3 bases are TGCGCCAGCAGCCCCGGACAGTTTCAAGAGACCCAGTACCTC.

This clonotype was seen at least ten times. The chain uses TRBV20-1 and TRBJ1-1, with 9 bases that match TRBD1. Germline V gene lookup returns CDR1 DFQATT and CDR2 SNEGSKA (reference sequence). CDR3 length: 13 amino acids. Germline trimming cut 6 bases from V and 6 bases from J; bases unmatched to any gene: 8. The CDR3 loop reads CSASLTGGAEAFF. CDR3 nucleotide sequence: TGCAGTGCCAGCCTGACAGGGGGAGCTGAAGCTTTCTTT.

This chain connects TRBV6-1 to TRBJ1-1; D ambiguous. CDR1 and CDR2 (germline): MNHNS, SASEGT. There are 15 residues in the CDR3. V was pared by 6 bases and J by 4 bases, with 18 bases between. In DNA form, the CDR3 reads TGTGCCAGCAGCCTAGGCCGACGGCTGTGCACTGAAGCTTTCTTT. It encodes CASSLGRRLCTEAFF.

The rearrangement joins TRBV5-1 to TRBJ2-7, with 8 bases lining up with TRBD2. The ends lost 0 bases at V and 5 bases at J; junction bases unmatched: 13. Germline lookup yields CDR1 SGHRS and CDR2 YFSETQ. This CDR3 comprises 17 residues. In DNA form, the CDR3 reads TGCGCCAGCAGCTTGGCCCACTGGCGGGGGGTCTTCAACGAGCAGTACTTC. Residues: CASSLAHWRGVFNEQYF.

A word on this clonotype: This may come from a read error, since a much larger clone is one base off. The chain uses TRBV20-1 and TRBJ2-5; 11 bases align to TRBD2. CDR3 length equals 14 residues. The V gene's germline CDR1 is DFQATT and CDR2 SNEGSKA (reference sequence). This chain's CDR3 is CGARVAGGPETQYF. The CDR3 DNA follows: TGCGGTGCTAGAGTAGCGGGGGGGCCGGAGACCCAGTACTTC.

Many counts were recorded for this clonotype. V is TRBV12-3 or TRBV12-4 and J is TRBJ1-1; D remains unclear. Trimming cost V 6 bases and J 3 bases, with 11 bases left between them. The CDR3 loop spans 13 amino acids. For the CDR3, the DNA is TGTGCCAGCAGAACGGACGGATACACTGAAGCTTTCTTT. Encoded protein: CASRTDGYTEAFF.

Relative to its sample, this clonotype is medium-sized. The rearrangement uses TRBV6-2 or TRBV6-3 and TRBJ2-3; TRBD1 matches at 8 bases. This CDR3 comprises 15 residues. The junction had 2 bases not matched to a gene; V was cut back by 0 bases and J by 3 bases. Germline-derived CDR1 and CDR2 are MNHEY and SVGEGT. The CDR3 loop reads CASSYSDRDTDTQYF. CDR3 nucleotide sequence: TGTGCCAGCAGTTACTCGGACAGGGATACAGATACGCAGTATTTT.

Points on this clonotype: A read error may produce the germline difference seen at one junction end. The genes are TRBV6-1 and TRBJ1-1, with 8 bases that match TRBD1. This CDR3 is built from 16 residues. Germline V lookup: CDR1 MNHNS, CDR2 SASEGT. CDR3 in amino acids: CASSHPLDRVNNEASF. The CDR3 DNA reads as TGTGCCAGCAGTCATCCTTTGGACAGGGTGAACAATGAAGCTTCCTTT.

At least ten counts were recorded for this clonotype. CDR3 in amino acids: CASSTTTGFGYTF. The CDR3 DNA sequence: TGTGCCAGCAGCACCACGACAGGGTTTGGCTACACCTTC. V gene TRBV28 combines with J gene TRBJ1-2; 7 bases line up with TRBD1. Per germline, CDR1 MDHEN and CDR2 SYDVKM. With 6 bases clipped from V and 7 bases from J, the junction kept 8 bases outside the gene matches. The length of the CDR3 is 13 residues.

This clonotype occurred many times. The rearrangement uses TRBV30 and TRBJ1-1; 7 bases fit TRBD1. J lost 5 bases, V lost 4 bases, and 7 bases had no gene match. The CDR3 has 13 amino acids. CDR1 GTSNPN and CDR2 SVGIG come from the germline V gene (reference sequence). In nucleotides, the CDR3 is TGTGCCTGGACACAGGGGTGGGGTACTGAAGCTTTCTTT. Amino acid sequence: CAWTQGWGTEAFF.

V and J are TRBV3-1 and TRBJ1-1; no clear D. Germline V gene sequence: CDR1 LGHDT, CDR2 YNNKEL (reference sequence). The CDR3 has 15 residues. V lost 4 bases, J lost 0 bases, and 12 bases lay in between. The CDR3: CASSPATTMNTEAFF. DNA of the CDR3: TGTGCCAGCAGCCCAGCAACCACTATGAACACTGAAGCTTTCTTT.

This clonotype was observed many times. The V and J genes are TRBV20-1 and TRBJ2-1; 10 bases are a match to TRBD2. The CDR3 totals 17 residues. Germline loops: CDR1 DFQATT, CDR2 SNEGSKA (reference sequence). The ends lost 0 bases at V and 8 bases at J; junction bases unmatched: 13. This CDR3 reads CSARDFQRGGFKDEQFF. CDR3 bases: TGCAGTGCTAGAGACTTCCAGCGGGGGGGCTTTAAGGATGAGCAGTTCTTC.

The table lists this clonotype with many counts. The V and J genes are TRBV7-2 and TRBJ2-3, with D possibly TRBD1 on 5 matching bases. The length of the CDR3 is 15 residues. The V end was cut by 2 bases, the J end by 0 bases, with 9 bases between. In germline, CDR1 is SGHTA, CDR2 FQGNSA. CDR3 residues: CASSLLRTSTDTQYF. In DNA, the CDR3 is TGTGCCAGCAGCTTACTCCGGACAAGCACAGATACGCAGTATTTT.

This clonotype was seen ten or more times. The V and J genes are TRBV6-5 and TRBJ2-3, with 7 positions matching TRBD1. Looked up from germline, CDR1 is MNHEY and CDR2 is SVGAGI. J lost 2 bases, V lost 5 bases, and 10 bases had no gene match. The CDR3 loop spans 16 amino acids. CDR3 amino acids: CASSPTTGAFTDTQYF. Written as DNA, the CDR3 is TGTGCCAGCAGTCCTACCACAGGGGCGTTCACAGATACGCAGTATTTT.

This clonotype occurred many times. The chain joins TRBV6-5 to TRBJ2-7; D is perhaps TRBD2 (6 bases). The CDR3 contains 16 residues. The germline V gene encodes CDR1 MNHEY and CDR2 SVGAGI. V dropped 0 bases and J dropped 2 bases, with 14 bases sitting between them. The CDR3, as DNA: TGTGCCAGCAGTTACTCTGAGCGGGCCCAAACCTACGAGCAGTACTTC. Translating it yields CASSYSERAQTYEQYF.

This clonotype came up once. The chain uses TRBV10-2 and TRBJ1-5; D is undetermined. Per germline, CDR1 WSHSY and CDR2 SAAADI. The CDR3 has 15 amino acids. Deletions cut 4 bases from V and 2 bases from J, with 12 bases between. CDR3: CASSGRGGRNQPQHF. The CDR3 DNA is TGCGCCAGCAGTGGGCGGGGTGGCCGCAATCAGCCCCAGCATTTT.